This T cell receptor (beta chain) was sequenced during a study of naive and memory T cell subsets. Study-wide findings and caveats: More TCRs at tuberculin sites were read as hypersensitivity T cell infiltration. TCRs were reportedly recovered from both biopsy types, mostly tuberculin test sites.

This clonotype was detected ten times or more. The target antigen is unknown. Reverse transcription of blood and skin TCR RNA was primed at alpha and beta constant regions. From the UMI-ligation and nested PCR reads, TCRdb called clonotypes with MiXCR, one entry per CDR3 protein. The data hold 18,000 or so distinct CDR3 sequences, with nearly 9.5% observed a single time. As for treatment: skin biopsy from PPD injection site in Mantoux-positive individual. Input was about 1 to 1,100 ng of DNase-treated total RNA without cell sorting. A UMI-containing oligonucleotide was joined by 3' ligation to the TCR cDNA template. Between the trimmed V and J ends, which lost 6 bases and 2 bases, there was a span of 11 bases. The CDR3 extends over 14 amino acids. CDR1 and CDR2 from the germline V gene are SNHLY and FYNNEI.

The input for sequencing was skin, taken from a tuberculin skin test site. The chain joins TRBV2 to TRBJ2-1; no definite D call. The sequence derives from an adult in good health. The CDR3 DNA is TGTGCCAGCAGGTTCAGGCTACCCTACAATGAGCAGTTCTTC. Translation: CASRFRLPYNEQFF.